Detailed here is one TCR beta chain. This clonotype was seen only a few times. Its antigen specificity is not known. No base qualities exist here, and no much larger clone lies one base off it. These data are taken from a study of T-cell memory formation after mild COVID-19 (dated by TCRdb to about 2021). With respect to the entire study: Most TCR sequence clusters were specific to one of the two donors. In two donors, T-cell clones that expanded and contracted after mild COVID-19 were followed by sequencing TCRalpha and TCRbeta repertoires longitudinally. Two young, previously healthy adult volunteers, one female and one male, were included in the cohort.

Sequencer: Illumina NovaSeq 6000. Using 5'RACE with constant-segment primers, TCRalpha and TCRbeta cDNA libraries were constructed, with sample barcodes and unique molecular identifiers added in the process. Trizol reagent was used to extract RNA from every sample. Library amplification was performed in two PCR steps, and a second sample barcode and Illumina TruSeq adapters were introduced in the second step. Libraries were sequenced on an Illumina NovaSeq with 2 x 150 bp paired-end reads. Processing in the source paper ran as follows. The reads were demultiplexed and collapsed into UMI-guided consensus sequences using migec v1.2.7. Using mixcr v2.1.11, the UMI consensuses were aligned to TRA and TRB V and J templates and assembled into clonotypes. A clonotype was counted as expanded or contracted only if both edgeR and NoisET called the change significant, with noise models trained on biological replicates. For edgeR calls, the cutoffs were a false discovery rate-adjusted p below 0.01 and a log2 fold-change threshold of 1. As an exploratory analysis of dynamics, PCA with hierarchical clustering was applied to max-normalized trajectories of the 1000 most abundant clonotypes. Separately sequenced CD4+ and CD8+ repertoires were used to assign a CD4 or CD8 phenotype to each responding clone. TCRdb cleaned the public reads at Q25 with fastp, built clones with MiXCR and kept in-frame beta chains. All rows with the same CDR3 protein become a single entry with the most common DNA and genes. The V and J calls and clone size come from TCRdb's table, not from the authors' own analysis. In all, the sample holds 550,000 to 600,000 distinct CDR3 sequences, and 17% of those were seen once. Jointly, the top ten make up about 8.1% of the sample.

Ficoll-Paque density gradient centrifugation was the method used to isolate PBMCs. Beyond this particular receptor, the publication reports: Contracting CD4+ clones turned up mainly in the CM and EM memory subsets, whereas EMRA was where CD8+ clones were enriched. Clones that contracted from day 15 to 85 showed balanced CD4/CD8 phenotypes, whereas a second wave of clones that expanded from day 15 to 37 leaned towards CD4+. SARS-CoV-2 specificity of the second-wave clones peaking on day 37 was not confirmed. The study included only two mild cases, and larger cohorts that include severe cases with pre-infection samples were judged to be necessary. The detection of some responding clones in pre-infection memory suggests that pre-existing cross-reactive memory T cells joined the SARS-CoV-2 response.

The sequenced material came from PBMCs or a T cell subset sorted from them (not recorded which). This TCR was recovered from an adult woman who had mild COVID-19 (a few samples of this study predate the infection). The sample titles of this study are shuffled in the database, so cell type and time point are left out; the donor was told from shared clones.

The CDR3 protein sequence reads: CASSPVLLRFGEAFF. The DNA is TGCGCCAGCAGCCCAGTATTACTAAGGTTCGGTGAAGCTTTCTTT. This receptor chain uses TRBV5-1 and TRBJ1-1, with the D gene uncertain. V and J lose 4 bases and 7 bases, and a span of 20 bases separates them. Looking up the germline V gene yields CDR1 SGHRS and CDR2 YFSETQ. The CDR3 goes from the cysteine to the phenylalanine over 15 residues. Only the CDR3 portion is preserved as DNA: 45 bases, with reading frame beginning at the first base.